The rows below give T cell receptor beta chains drawn from one sample of a study of blood T cell repertoires in COVID-19. Here immunoSEQ multiplex PCR was the method, and the copy in TCRdb shows in-frame clones only, minus some. The sample includes 150,000 to 200,000 clones, about 87% of them seen just once. Sequencing was carried out using peripheral blood. The receptor source for this set is a man aged 35 to 55 with active or convalescent COVID-19. CDR3s include the opening cysteine and the closing phenylalanine or tryptophan. A D gene is named only where the DNA matches it firmly. Rows give clone size only sometimes, using once, few, many, or a class for an expanded clone.

- TRBJ1-5 14 - TRBV2 TGTGCCAGCAGTGAACAGGGATACAATCAGCCCCAGCATTTT CASSEQGYNQPQHF
- TRBJ2-2 15 - TRBV4-3 TGCGCCAGCAGCCAAGATAGGGGCGGAACCGGGGAGCTGTTTTTT CASSQDRGGTGELFF
- TRBJ1-2 12 - TRBV19 TGTGCCAGTAATGGGACATATTATGGCTACACCTTC CASNGTYYGYTF
TRBD1 TRBJ2-2 14 - TRBV25-1 TGTGCCAGCAGTTACAGGGGATTTACCGGGGAGCTGTTTTTT CASSYRGFTGELFF
- TRBJ2-5 14 - TRBV18 TGTGCCAGCTCACCGAACAGGGCGGAAGAGACCCAGTACTTC CASSPNRAEETQYF
TRBD1 TRBJ1-1 12 - TRBV28 TGTGCCATAGGACAGGGGAAAACTGAAGCTTTCTTT CAIGQGKTEAFF
- TRBJ1-6 12 - TRBV27 TGTGCCAGCAGGTTACAGGATTCACCCCTCCACTTT CASRLQDSPLHF
- TRBJ2-2 14 once TRBV24-1 TGTGCCACCAATCCCCAGGGAGGTCGAGGGGAGCTGTTTTTT CATNPQGGRGELFF
- TRBJ2-7 11 once TRBV19 TGTGCCAGCAAGAGCAGGGGCGAGCAGTACTTC CASKSRGEQYF
TRBD2 TRBJ2-1 14 - TRBV2 TGTGCCAGTGGGACTAGCGAGGCCTACAATGAGCAGTTCTTC CASGTSEAYNEQFF
TRBD2 TRBJ2-7 18 once TRBV11-2 TGTGCCAGCAGCTTAGCTAGCGGGGGGTACTCTTTCTCCTACGAGCAGTACTTC CASSLASGGYSFSYEQYF
- TRBJ1-2 14 - TRBV5-8 TGTGCCAGCAGCTATATCAGGGCTAACTATGGCTACACCTTC CASSYIRANYGYTF
- TRBJ1-1 14 - TRBV27 TGTGCCAGCAGTCTCGGCGGCCCGGGGACTGAAGCTTTCTTT CASSLGGPGTEAFF
- TRBJ1-3 17 - TRBV15 TGTGCCACCAGCAGAGATCGTCCCCGAGTCTCTGGAAACACCATATATTTT CATSRDRPRVSGNTIYF
TRBD1 TRBJ2-5 15 - TRBV18 TGTGCCAGCTCACCAAGGACAGGGGCCCAGAAGACCCAGTACTTC CASSPRTGAQKTQYF
- TRBJ2-6 15 - TRBV5-1 TGCGCCAGCATTAACAGGGACTCTGGGGCCAACGTCCTGACTTTC CASINRDSGANVLTF
- TRBJ2-5 16 - TRBV29-1 TGCAGCGTTCAACTGGGCGATACTAGCCGCCAAGAGACCCAGTACTTC CSVQLGDTSRQETQYF
- TRBJ2-5 13 few TRBV12-3/TRBV12-4 TGTGCCAGCACCCCGGCGGGGCCAGAGACCCAGTACTTC CASTPAGPETQYF
- TRBJ2-6 19 once TRBV18 TGTGCCAGCTCACCACCGGGGACACATCTTCGGACTGGGGCCAACGTCCTGACTTTC CASSPPGTHLRTGANVLTF
- TRBJ2-6 14 - TRBV28 TGTGCCAGCAGCCGAGACTGGGGGGCCAACGTCCTGACTTTC CASSRDWGANVLTF
TRBD1 TRBJ1-5 16 - TRBV3-1/TRBV3-2 TGTGCCAGCAGCCAAGATTCGACAGGGTTTCATCAGCCCCAGCATTTT CASSQDSTGFHQPQHF
- TRBJ2-1 14 - TRBV4-3 TGCGCCAGCAGCCAAGAGAGGGGGAGCAATGAGCAGTTCTTC CASSQERGSNEQFF
- TRBJ1-2 13 - TRBV25-1 TGTGCCGTCCACCGGGACGGGGGCTATGGCTACACCTTC CAVHRDGGYGYTF
- TRBJ1-2 14 - TRBV6-5 TGTGCCAGCAGTTACGACAGAAACTCCTATGGCTACACCTTC CASSYDRNSYGYTF
TRBD1 TRBJ2-2 16 - TRBV3-1/TRBV3-2 TGTGCCAGCAGCCCCCCGGGACAGGGGAACACCGGGGAGCTGTTTTTT CASSPPGQGNTGELFF
TRBD1 TRBJ1-4 15 - TRBV18 TGTGCCAGCTCATCTATGGACAGGGAACTGGAAAAACTGTTTTTT CASSSMDRELEKLFF
- TRBJ2-7 14 - TRBV13 TGTGCCAGCAGCACGCTGGGCGAATCCTACGAGCAGTACTTC CASSTLGESYEQYF
- TRBJ2-7 13 - TRBV5-1 TGCGCCAGCAGCCCTGACAGAGCCTACGAGCAGTACTTC CASSPDRAYEQYF
- TRBJ1-6 12 - TRBV5-1 TGCGCCAGCAGCTACGGGAATTCACCCCTCCACTTT CASSYGNSPLHF
- TRBJ2-2 13 - TRBV30 TGTGCCTGCAAGCGGATGAACACCGGGGAGCTGTTTTTT CACKRMNTGELFF
- TRBJ1-3 16 - TRBV19 TGTGCCAGTAACACCGGGAGCGGGGGTTCTGGAAACACCATATATTTT CASNTGSGGSGNTIYF
TRBD2 TRBJ2-1 14 - TRBV15 TGTGCCACCAGCAGCGCGGGACTAGCATCTGAGCAGTTCTTC CATSSAGLASEQFF
- TRBJ2-7 15 - TRBV5-1 TGCGCCAGCAGCAAGACGGACGGGGGCTCCTACGAGCAGTACTTC CASSKTDGGSYEQYF
- TRBJ1-2 15 - TRBV5-6 TGTGCCAGCCTACTCCAGGGTATTGCTAACTATGGCTACACCTTC CASLLQGIANYGYTF
- TRBJ2-5 13 - TRBV5-3 TGTGCCAGAAGCAGGGACTGGCAAGAGACCCAGTACTTC CARSRDWQETQYF
- TRBJ2-1 16 once TRBV7-9 TGTGCCAGCAGCCCGGGACTGGAGTTCCACTACAATGAGCAGTTCTTC CASSPGLEFHYNEQFF
- TRBJ2-2 11 once TRBV20-1 TGCAGTGTTTCCGACACCGGGGAGCTGTTTTTT CSVSDTGELFF
- TRBJ1-6 15 - TRBV6-6 TGTGCCAGCAGCCCCGCGGGGGCCGATAATTCACCCCTCCACTTT CASSPAGADNSPLHF
- TRBJ1-2 13 few TRBV11-2 TGTGCCAGCAGCTTATGGTCGGAGCTTGGCTACACCTTC CASSLWSELGYTF
- TRBJ1-4 15 - TRBV7-9 TGTGCCAGCAGCTTAGGGGGCTCGACTAATGAAAAACTGTTTTTT CASSLGGSTNEKLFF
- TRBJ2-5 16 - TRBV5-6 TGTGCCAGCAGAAGCCGACGGAGGGGGCCTCAAGAGACCCAGTACTTC CASRSRRRGPQETQYF
- TRBJ2-4 14 - TRBV6-2/TRBV6-3 TGTGCCAGCAGTTACAGGGGGGCCAAAAACATTCAGTACTTC CASSYRGAKNIQYF
- TRBJ1-1 13 few TRBV27 TGTGCCAGCAGTTTAGTCCCCAGCGCTGAAGCTTTCTTT CASSLVPSAEAFF
- TRBJ1-6 16 - TRBV5-5 TGTGCCAGCAGCTTGGAACTCTGGGGAGCTACCTCACCCCTCCACTTT CASSLELWGATSPLHF
TRBD1 TRBJ1-4 13 - TRBV30 TGTGCCTTAACAGGGGCAACTAATGAAAAACTGTTTTTT CALTGATNEKLFF